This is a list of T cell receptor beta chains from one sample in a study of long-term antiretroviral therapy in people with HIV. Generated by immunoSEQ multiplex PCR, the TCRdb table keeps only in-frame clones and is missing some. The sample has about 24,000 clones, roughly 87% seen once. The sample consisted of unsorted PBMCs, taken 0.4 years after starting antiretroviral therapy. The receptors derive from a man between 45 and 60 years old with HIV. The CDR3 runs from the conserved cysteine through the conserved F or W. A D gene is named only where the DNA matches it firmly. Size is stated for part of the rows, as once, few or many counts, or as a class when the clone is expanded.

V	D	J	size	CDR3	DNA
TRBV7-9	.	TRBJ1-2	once	CASSLERNYGYTF	TGTGCCAGCAGCTTAGAACGGAACTATGGCTACACCTTC
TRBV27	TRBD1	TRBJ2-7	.	CASSLMTGLYEQYF	TGTGCCAGCAGTTTAATGACAGGGCTTTACGAGCAGTACTTC
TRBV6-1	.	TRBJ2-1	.	CASSVRGNSYNEQFF	TGTGCCAGCAGCGTTCGAGGGAACTCCTACAATGAGCAGTTCTTC
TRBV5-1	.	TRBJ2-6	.	CASSLSTGANVLTF	TGCGCCAGCAGCTTGTCCACTGGGGCCAACGTCCTGACTTTC
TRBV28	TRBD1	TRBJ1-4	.	CASSSWDREEKLFF	TGTGCCAGCAGTTCCTGGGACAGGGAGGAAAAACTGTTTTTT
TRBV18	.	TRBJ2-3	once	CASSPKEGMTDTQYF	TGTGCCAGCTCACCTAAGGAGGGTATGACAGATACGCAGTATTTT
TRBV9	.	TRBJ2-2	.	CASSPLLVGTGELFF	TGTGCCAGCAGCCCCTTGCTAGTTGGCACCGGGGAGCTGTTTTTT
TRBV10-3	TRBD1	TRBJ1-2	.	CAISETGVTGNYGYTF	TGTGCCATCAGTGAGACAGGGGTGACAGGGAACTATGGCTACACCTTC
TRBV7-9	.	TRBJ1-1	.	CASSLWVGRGTEAFF	TGTGCCAGCAGCTTATGGGTCGGGCGTGGGACTGAAGCTTTCTTT
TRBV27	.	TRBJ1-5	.	CASSLSLDQPQHF	TGTGCCAGCAGTTTATCGTTGGATCAGCCCCAGCATTTT
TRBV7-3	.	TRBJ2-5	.	CASSPGMSETQYF	TGTGCCAGCAGCCCCGGCATGTCCGAGACCCAGTACTTC
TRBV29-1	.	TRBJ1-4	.	CSVIGQNNEKLFF	TGCAGCGTTATAGGACAGAATAATGAAAAACTGTTTTTT
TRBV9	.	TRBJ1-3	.	CASSPDRFSGNTIYF	TGTGCCAGCAGCCCAGACCGGTTCTCTGGAAACACCATATATTTT
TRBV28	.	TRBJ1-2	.	CASSFGLPQLYGYTF	TGTGCCAGCAGTTTTGGGCTCCCTCAGTTGTATGGCTACACCTTC
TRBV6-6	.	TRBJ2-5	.	CASSYSSGQGETQYF	TGTGCCAGCAGTTACTCGAGTGGCCAGGGAGAGACCCAGTACTTC
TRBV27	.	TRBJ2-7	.	CASSVPGRFYEQYF	TGTGCCAGCAGTGTACCTGGACGGTTCTACGAGCAGTACTTC
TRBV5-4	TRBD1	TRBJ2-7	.	CASSPGQNSYEQYF	TGTGCCAGCAGCCCGGGACAGAACTCCTACGAGCAGTACTTC
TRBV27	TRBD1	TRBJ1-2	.	CASSSRTGGLKDGYTF	TGTGCCAGCAGTTCTAGGACAGGGGGCTTAAAGGATGGCTACACCTTC
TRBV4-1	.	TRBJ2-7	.	CASSQAGVNYEQYF	TGCGCCAGCAGCCAAGCGGGCGTAAACTACGAGCAGTACTTC
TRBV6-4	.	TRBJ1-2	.	CASSDSLQASSNYGYTF	TGTGCCAGCAGTGACTCATTACAGGCCTCCTCTAACTATGGCTACACCTTC
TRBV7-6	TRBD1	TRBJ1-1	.	CASSYRDRNTEAFF	TGTGCCAGCAGCTACCGGGACAGGAACACTGAAGCTTTCTTT
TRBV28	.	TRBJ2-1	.	CASSFYLGEQFF	TGTGCCAGCAGTTTTTATCTAGGTGAGCAGTTCTTC
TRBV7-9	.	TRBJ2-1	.	CASSTMLVNEQFF	TGTGCCAGCAGTACAATGTTGGTCAATGAGCAGTTCTTC
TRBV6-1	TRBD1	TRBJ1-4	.	CASSEQGDEKLFF	TGTGCCAGCAGTGAACAGGGGGATGAAAAACTGTTTTTT
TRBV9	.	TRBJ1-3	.	CASSTLTGSSGNTIYF	TGTGCCAGCAGCACGCTTACAGGGAGCTCTGGAAACACCATATATTTT
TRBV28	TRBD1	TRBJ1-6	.	CASSEQGQVYNSPLHF	TGTGCCAGCAGTGAGCAGGGACAGGTCTATAATTCACCCCTCCACTTT
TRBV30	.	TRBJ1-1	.	CAWSVLGDTEAFF	TGTGCCTGGAGTGTACTCGGGGACACTGAAGCTTTCTTT
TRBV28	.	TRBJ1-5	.	CASSFAGGNQPQHF	TGTGCCAGCAGTTTTGCTGGTGGCAATCAGCCCCAGCATTTT
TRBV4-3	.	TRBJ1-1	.	CASSQGGTANTEAFF	TGCGCCAGCAGCCAAGGCGGGACGGCAAACACTGAAGCTTTCTTT
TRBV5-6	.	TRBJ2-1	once	CASSLVQLTTSYNEQFF	TGTGCCAGCAGCTTGGTACAGCTTACCACCTCCTACAATGAGCAGTTCTTC
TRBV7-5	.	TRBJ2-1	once	CARSPPSGETIEQFF	TGTGCCAGAAGCCCCCCTAGCGGCGAAACAATTGAGCAGTTCTTC
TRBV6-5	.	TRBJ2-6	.	CASSYGGPGANVLTF	TGTGCCAGCAGTTACGGGGGTCCTGGGGCCAACGTCCTGACTTTC
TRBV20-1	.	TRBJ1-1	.	CSAQRQTEAFF	TGCAGTGCCCAGAGACAGACTGAAGCTTTCTTT
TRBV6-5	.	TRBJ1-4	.	CASSYSWGRGEKLFF	TGTGCCAGCAGTTACTCATGGGGGAGGGGTGAAAAACTGTTTTTT
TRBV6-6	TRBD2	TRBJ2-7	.	CATRGAGGLSYEQYF	TGTGCCACCCGGGGGGCGGGGGGGCTCTCCTACGAGCAGTACTTC
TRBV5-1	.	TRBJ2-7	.	CASSFEVPPYEQYF	TGCGCCAGCAGCTTTGAGGTCCCTCCCTACGAGCAGTACTTC
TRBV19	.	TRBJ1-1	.	CASTYSMNTEAFF	TGTGCCAGTACTTACAGCATGAACACTGAAGCTTTCTTT
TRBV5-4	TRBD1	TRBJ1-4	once	CASSNNRGLDEKLFF	TGTGCCAGCAGCAATAACAGGGGGCTCGATGAAAAACTGTTTTTT
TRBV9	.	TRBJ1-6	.	CASSVEVGPLHF	TGTGCCAGCAGCGTTGAGGTGGGACCCCTCCACTTT
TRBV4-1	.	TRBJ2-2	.	CASRRNFKGGDTGELFF	TGCGCCAGCAGACGCAACTTTAAAGGGGGTGACACCGGGGAGCTGTTTTTT